This TCR beta chain was captured by sequencing in a study of cytotoxic CD8 clonotypes in ibrutinib-treated CLL. General observations from the study: Public clonotypes, rarely seen, contracted or held steady on treatment.

A word on this clone: Antigen: not known.

The protocol was immunoSEQ multiplex PCR, while the TCRdb copy is restricted to in-frame clones and leaves out a portion. Here the sample spans hundreds of thousands of clones, roughly two thirds being singletons. Trimming removed 7 bases at V and 0 bases at J, with 12 bases between. The CDR3 runs 14 residues. CDR1 and CDR2 from the germline V gene are LNHDA and SQIVND (reference sequence). The TCR comes from a human donor with chronic lymphocytic leukemia. This rearrangement joins TRBV19 to TRBJ1-1; unclear D gene. The source was PBMCs, collected after 36 months of ibrutinib treatment. In nucleotides, the CDR3 is TGTGCCAGTAAACCGGGCAGTATGAACACTGAAGCTTTCTTT. Translated, it gives CASKPGSMNTEAFF.